The source of this T cell receptor (beta chain) is a study of technical replicates of blood from a handful of donors. With 5 bases removed from V and 1 base from J, the gap between germline ends came to 12 bases. Germline V lookup: CDR1 MNHEY, CDR2 SVGAGI. The length of the CDR3 is 15 residues. Sequenced by immunoSEQ multiplex PCR; TCRdb stores in-frame clones only, minus some. The sample records approximately 100,000 clones, 96% being singletons. This TCR derives from a human donor in good health. Sequencing was carried out using T cells isolated from PBMCs. The V and J genes are TRBV6-5 and TRBJ2-4, with a weak D call TRBD2 (5 bases). The CDR3 DNA reads as TGTGCCAGCAGTGGCACTAGTAACGCCAAAAACATTCAGTACTTC. Residues: CASSGTSNAKNIQYF.